This TCR beta chain is drawn from a study of shared T cell receptors in the human thymus. The protocol was immunoSEQ multiplex PCR, while the TCRdb copy is restricted to in-frame clones and leaves out a portion. The sample yields a few hundred thousand clones, over 90% seen once. The V gene lost 5 bases and the J gene lost 0 bases, with 17 bases spanning the gap. The germline gives CDR1 SGHVS, CDR2 FNYEAQ. The CDR3 is 16 amino acids. What was sequenced was thymocytes. The clonotype originates from a human donor. The chain combines TRBV7-6 with TRBJ2-7; D might be TRBD1 (5 bases). CDR3 loop: CASSPPRQPSSYEQYF. In nucleotides, the CDR3 is TGTGCCAGCAGCCCTCCCCGACAGCCATCCTCCTACGAGCAGTACTTC.